One and the same sample provided the 29 T cell receptor beta chains below, sequenced in a study of CD8+CD57+ T cells in acquired aplastic anemia. Selection for sequencing was limited to patients who had shown CD8+CD57+ cell expansion by flow cytometry. Genomic DNA provided the template from which TCR beta VDJ and CDR3 profiles were obtained. TCRdb re-called the reads through MiXCR, storing one row per CDR3 protein. The repertoire holds roughly 220,000 distinct CDR3 sequences, with 55% to 65% as singletons. The sample taken for sequencing was sorted CD4+, CD8+, or CD8+CD57+ T cells (not recorded which) from PBMCs. All receptors derive from a human donor with aplastic anemia.

The chain links TRBV20-1 to TRBJ2-3, with D perhaps given as TRBD1 or TRBD2 (5 bases each). From germline, CDR1 is DFQATT and CDR2 SNEGSKA (reference sequence). The V and J ends lost 3 bases and 2 bases respectively, with 9 bases between them. There are 13 residues in the CDR3. CDR3 sequence reads: CSARKGPTDTQYF. CDR3 coding DNA: TGCAGTGCTAGGAAGGGACCCACAGATACGCAGTATTTT.

This clonotype was recorded many times. The chain links TRBV15 to TRBJ2-1; D gene ambiguous. The CDR3 runs to 16 residues. Per the germline V gene, CDR1 is LNHNV and CDR2 is YYDKDF (reference sequence). The ends were cut back, 5 bases at V and 4 bases at J, with 18 bases in the middle. Here the CDR3 reads CATSALGHATYNEQFF. CDR3 DNA: TGTGCCACCAGCGCCCTTGGCCATGCAACTTACAATGAGCAGTTCTTC.

The J gene is TRBJ1-1, the V gene TRBV20-1, with 9 bases matching TRBD1. This CDR3 region has 12 residues. Germline assignment: CDR1 DFQATT and CDR2 SNEGSKA (reference sequence). Losses at the gene ends were 6 bases for V and 5 bases for J; bases not matched to a gene: 4. The CDR3 protein is CSANRGRTEAFF. The CDR3 DNA reads as TGCAGTGCAAACAGGGGGCGGACTGAAGCTTTCTTT.

V usage is TRBV7-2 and J usage is TRBJ2-1; 8 bases align to TRBD2. With 0 bases clipped from V and 8 bases from J, the junction kept 9 bases outside the gene matches. This CDR3 contains 16 residues. Germline loops: CDR1 SGHTA, CDR2 FQGNSA. Here the CDR3 reads CASSLAPTSGVHEQFF. CDR3 coding DNA: TGTGCCAGCAGCTTAGCTCCTACTAGCGGTGTCCATGAGCAGTTCTTC. The full variable domain, in which reference TRBV7-2 and TRBJ2-1 provide the parts outside the CDR3, is GAGVSQSPSNKVTEKGKDVELRCDPISGHTALYWYRQSLGQGLEFLIYFQGNSAPDKSGLPSDRFSAERTGGSVSTLTIQRTQQEDSAVYLCASSLAPTSGVHEQFFGPGTRLTVL.

The gene calls are TRBV19 and TRBJ1-1; D is perhaps TRBD1 (6 bases). The CDR3 runs 14 residues. V gave up 6 bases and J gave up 10 bases, with 21 bases separating them. Per the germline V gene, CDR1 is LNHDA and CDR2 is SQIVND (reference sequence). CDR3 nucleotides: TGTGCCAGTAGCCCGGGACACCTTACCCCTGGAGCTTTCTTT. It yields the protein CASSPGHLTPGAFF.

For this clonotype: Here the CDR3 omits its conserved ending phenylalanine or tryptophan, so a read error is the likely source. No DNA is shown, since the ends of the CDR3 on it are uncertain; the CDR3 is the one TCRdb lists. This rearrangement joins TRBV6-5 to TRBJ2-7; the tabulated D call, TRBD1, remains unverified against the DNA. Both ends counted, the CDR3 spans 14 residues. Germline lookup yields CDR1 MNHEY and CDR2 SVGAGI. CDR3: CASSPTGGYDERYL.

This chain links TRBV7-2 with TRBJ2-5; TRBD1 or TRBD2 may be the D gene (5 bases each). In germline, CDR1 is SGHTA, CDR2 FQGNSA. The CDR3 loop spans 16 amino acids. V lost 5 bases and J 5 bases, leaving 21 bases between the germline ends. The CDR3 region is CASSPSVRGRMETQYF. The CDR3 DNA is TGTGCCAGCAGCCCCTCCGTCCGGGGCCGGATGGAGACCCAGTACTTC.

This clonotype showed up just once. V is TRBV11-2 and J is TRBJ2-7, with TRBD1 matching over 7 bases. CDR1 and CDR2 (germline): SGHAT, FQNNGV. This CDR3 comprises 14 residues. V was pared by 2 bases and J by 2 bases, with 3 bases of the junction left unmatched. In DNA form, the CDR3 reads TGTGCCAGCAGCTTATCGGGACAGACCTACGAGCAGTACTTC. It yields the protein CASSLSGQTYEQYF.

The table lists this clonotype with a few counts. This chain links TRBV29-1 with TRBJ2-7; D perhaps matches TRBD2 (6 bases). Per germline, CDR1 SQVTM and CDR2 ANQGSEA. CDR3 length: 15 amino acids. Trimming removed 8 bases at V and 1 base at J, with 21 bases between. The CDR3 region has the DNA TGCAGCACCGTTGGAGGGGAATTCGGATCCTACGAGCAGTACTTC. Protein product: CSTVGGEFGSYEQYF.

The chain links TRBV12-3 or TRBV12-4 to TRBJ2-1; 8 bases agree with TRBD2. V trimming: 2 bases; J trimming: 15 bases; junction bases outside the gene matches: 3. The CDR3 loop spans 11 amino acids. This CDR3 is CASSLSAGGFF. The CDR3 coding sequence is TGTGCCAGCAGTTTAAGTGCGGGGGGGTTCTTC.

The chain links TRBV7-9 to TRBJ1-2; 8 bases agree with TRBD1. The V and J ends lost 1 base and 6 bases, in that order; junction bases with no gene match: 10. The CDR3 spans 16 residues. Germline CDR1 and CDR2: SEHNR and FQNEAQ (reference sequence). CDR3: CASSLESGGWGHGYTF. The CDR3 region has the DNA TGTGCCAGCAGCTTAGAATCAGGGGGCTGGGGCCATGGCTACACCTTC. The variable domain in full, completed from reference TRBV7-9 and TRBJ1-2, reads DTGVSQNPRHKITKRGQNVTFRCDPISEHNRLYWYRQTLGQGPEFLTYFQNEAQLEKSRLLSDRFSAERPKGSFSTLEIQRTEQGDSAMYLCASSLESGGWGHGYTFGSGTRLTVV.

The CDR3 DNA sequence: TGCAGTGCTACCTCGGGGGAGACAGGGAAAGAGACCCAGTACTTC. It yields the protein CSATSGETGKETQYF. This chain uses TRBV20-1 with TRBJ2-5, with D perhaps TRBD1 (7 bases). The CDR3 spans 15 residues. V was shortened by 4 bases and J by 3 bases, with 18 bases between the two germline ends. Germline lookup yields CDR1 DFQATT and CDR2 SNEGSKA (reference sequence).

This clonotype was found many times. The rearrangement uses TRBV2 and TRBJ2-3; 7 nucleotides agree with TRBD2. V gave up 6 bases and J gave up 7 bases; unmatched junction bases: 16. This CDR3 has 16 residues. Germline V gives CDR1 SNHLY, CDR2 FYNNEI. The CDR3 DNA sequence: TGTGCCAGCAGCGTCTGGGTAGGACTAGTCGGATATACGCAGTATTTT. Amino acids: CASSVWVGLVGYTQYF.

Concerning this clonotype itself: The junction and the germline gene differ at one end; a read error may be behind it. This chain links TRBV11-2 with TRBJ1-6; D is unresolved. CDR3 length: 14 amino acids. Looked up from germline, CDR1 is SGHAT and CDR2 is FQNNGV. The CDR3 region is CAGSSVGLNSPLHF. The CDR3 DNA follows: TGTGCCGGCAGCTCGGTCGGCCTGAATTCACCCCTCCACTTT.

V gene TRBV2 combines with J gene TRBJ2-7; the match to TRBD2 covers 8 bases. Germline lookup yields CDR1 SNHLY and CDR2 FYNNEI. The trim removed 8 bases at V and 3 bases at J, leaving 9 bases unmatched. The CDR3 runs to 14 residues. The CDR3 coding sequence is TGTGCCAGCGGACCGTATACTAGCGGCTACGAGCAGTACTTC. This codes for CASGPYTSGYEQYF.

V is TRBV7-2 and J is TRBJ1-2, with TRBD1 matching 9 bases. The V and J ends lost 6 bases and 3 bases, in that order; junction bases with no gene match: 2. The V gene's germline CDR1 is SGHTA and CDR2 FQGNSA. There are 13 residues in the CDR3. CDR3 DNA: TGTGCCAGCAGGTGGGACAGGGACTATGGCTACACCTTC. It codes for CASRWDRDYGYTF.

This clonotype appeared once. This sequence joins TRBV19 and TRBJ2-2; 9 positions agree with TRBD1. Germline CDR1 and CDR2: LNHDA and SQIVND (reference sequence). The CDR3 loop spans 14 amino acids. The junction had 4 bases not matched to a gene; V was cut back by 5 bases and J by 6 bases. The CDR3: CASSQGTGSGELFF. The DNA of the CDR3 is TGTGCCAGTAGTCAAGGGACAGGGTCCGGGGAGCTGTTTTTT.

Comments on this clonotype: Relative to the germline gene, one junction end is altered; a read error may explain this. The rearrangement joins TRBV5-1 to TRBJ2-7; 10 nucleotides line up with TRBD2. The CDR3 runs to 15 residues. Germline-derived CDR1 and CDR2 are SGHRS and YFSETQ. The CDR3 sequence is CASSIPTSGFYEQCF. CDR3 nucleotide sequence: TGCGCCAGCAGCATCCCGACTAGCGGGTTCTACGAGCAGTGCTTC.

V is TRBV7-3 and J is TRBJ2-6; D gene unclear. Germline V lookup: CDR1 SGHTA, CDR2 FQGTGA. V was cut by 5 bases and J by 0 bases, with 8 bases left in between. The CDR3 runs 15 residues. In DNA, the CDR3 is TGTGCCAGCAGCCGTAGCTCCTCTGGGGCCAACGTCCTGACTTTC. Translation gives CASSRSSSGANVLTF.

V and J are TRBV29-1 and TRBJ1-2; D gene ambiguous. V lost 6 bases to trimming and J lost 0 bases, with 14 bases between them. This CDR3 is built from 14 residues. Germline CDR1 SQVTM, CDR2 ANQGSEA. CDR3 DNA sequence: TGCAGCGTCGAAATGGAGTTCGCTAACTATGGCTACACCTTC. This codes for CSVEMEFANYGYTF.

With regard to this clonotype: The junction differs from germline at one of its ends, possibly a read error. The chain carries TRBV29-1 and TRBJ2-7; D might be TRBD1 (7 bases). Germline CDR1 is SQVTM and CDR2 is ANQGSEA. CDR3 size: 14 residues. The CDR3 sequence: CSVEAVQGGMKQYF. CDR3 DNA: TGCAGCGTCGAAGCCGTCCAGGGGGGTATGAAGCAGTACTTC.

The genes are TRBV7-3 and TRBJ1-2; D is perhaps TRBD1 (6 bases). The CDR3 consists of 15 residues. Germline CDR1 is SGHTA and CDR2 is FQGTGA. V was clipped by 4 bases and J by 3 bases, with 15 bases between them. The CDR3 here is CASSSPQGYDYGYTF. In DNA form, the CDR3 reads TGTGCCAGCAGCTCGCCACAGGGTTACGACTATGGCTACACCTTC. Drawing the rest from reference TRBV7-3 and TRBJ1-2, the complete variable domain is GAGVSQTPSNKVTEKGKYVELRCDPISGHTALYWYRQSLGQGPEFLIYFQGTGAADDSGLPNDRFFAVRPEGSVSTLKIQRTERGDSAVYLCASSSPQGYDYGYTFGSGTRLTVV.

This chain uses TRBV6-1 with TRBJ1-6, with D unclear. The CDR3 sequence is 13 residues long. Germline V gene lookup returns CDR1 MNHNS and CDR2 SASEGT. V lost 10 bases and J lost 6, with 13 bases in between. CDR3 region: CANAKGRNSPLHF. The DNA of the CDR3 is TGTGCCAACGCGAAGGGCCGTAATTCACCCCTCCACTTT.

The chain uses TRBV27 and TRBJ2-7, with 11 bases lining up with TRBD1. V gave up 8 bases and J gave up 3 bases; unmatched junction bases: 3. This CDR3 is 13 amino acids long. The germline V gene has CDR1 MNHEY and CDR2 SMNVEV (reference sequence). The CDR3 loop is CASGGTGGYEQYF. CDR3 sequence (DNA): TGTGCCAGCGGGGGGACAGGGGGCTACGAGCAGTACTTC.

The V and J genes are TRBV9 and TRBJ2-3; TRBD2 agrees at 8 bases. V lost 4 bases, J lost 1 base, and 5 bases stayed unmatched. CDR1 is SGDLS and CDR2 is YYNGEE in the germline V gene. This CDR3 region has 15 residues. CDR3 in DNA: TGTGCCAGCAGCCGGGGGGGAGCTCGCACAGATACGCAGTATTTT. Its translation is CASSRGGARTDTQYF.

Many counts were recorded for this clonotype. The chain combines TRBV5-6 with TRBJ2-2, with D uncertain. This CDR3 spans 13 amino acids. V lost 1 base to trimming and J lost 4 bases, with 5 bases between them. From germline, CDR1 is SGHDT and CDR2 YYEEEE. CDR3 in amino acids: CASSLWSTGELFF. CDR3 in DNA: TGTGCCAGCAGCTTGTGGTCCACCGGGGAGCTGTTTTTT.

This chain connects TRBV20-1 to TRBJ2-1; D is ambiguous. This CDR3 is 10 amino acids long. Trimming stripped 6 bases from V and 10 bases from J, with 10 bases between. CDR1 and CDR2 (germline): DFQATT, SNEGSKA (reference sequence). DNA of the CDR3: TGCAGTGCACTTCTAGGAGAGCAGTTCTTC. This encodes CSALLGEQFF.

This clonotype has more than one count but fewer than ten. V usage is TRBV19 and J usage is TRBJ2-5; the D gene is possibly TRBD2 (6 bases). CDR1 and CDR2 (germline): LNHDA, SQIVND (reference sequence). The V end lost 5 bases, the J end lost 1 base, and 8 bases lay between the germline ends. The CDR3 has 13 residues. CDR3 amino acids: CASSPGLQETQYF. The CDR3 DNA is TGTGCCAGTAGTCCGGGACTCCAAGAGACCCAGTACTTC.

The CDR3 spells CASSQEFGTALYGYTF. The CDR3 region has the DNA TGTGCCAGCAGCCAAGAATTCGGCACAGCCCTCTATGGCTACACCTTC. The V gene is TRBV14, the J gene TRBJ1-2; no clear D. Per germline, CDR1 SGHDN and CDR2 FVKESK. CDR3 size: 16 residues. Trimming left V 0 bases short and J 4 bases short, with 15 bases between.